The 7 T cell receptor beta chains listed next were all sequenced from one sample in a study of patients and donors after allogeneic stem cell transplantation. TCRdb recomputed calls from the RT-PCR reads with MiXCR, one row per CDR3 protein. The table has about a million distinct CDR3 sequences, 15% to 20% seen once. The sequenced material came from blood, either unsorted or a sorted T cell fraction (not recorded which). Receptors originate from a human donor who was either an allogeneic HSCT recipient or a stem cell or donor lymphocyte infusion donor (not recorded which). It is not recorded whose cells these are; they may come from a transplant donor.

This clonotype was seen only a few times. The CDR3 loop reads CSARRENTGELFF. As DNA, the CDR3 is TGCAGTGCTCGGCGGGAGAACACCGGGGAGCTGTTTTTT. The chain has TRBV20-1 and TRBJ2-2, with D perhaps TRBD2 (6 bases). Germline CDR1 and CDR2: DFQATT and SNEGSKA (reference sequence). The length of the CDR3 is 13 residues. V lost 5 bases to trimming and J lost 1 base, with 8 bases between them.

The chain combines TRBV20-1 with TRBJ2-5, with D perhaps TRBD2 (5 bases). The CDR3 is 14 amino acids. CDR1 DFQATT and CDR2 SNEGSKA come from the germline V gene (reference sequence). Trimming removed 2 bases from V and 0 bases from J, with 10 bases in between. The CDR3 sequence: CSARSSGYQETQYF. CDR3 DNA sequence: TGCAGTGCTAGAAGCTCGGGGTACCAAGAGACCCAGTACTTC.

The V call is TRBV13, the J call TRBJ1-4; 11 bases are shared with TRBD1. Germline CDR1 PRHDT, CDR2 FYEKMQ (reference sequence). Trimming took 4 bases from V and 8 from J; bases not matched to a gene: 18. The CDR3 has 19 residues. Written as DNA, the CDR3 is TGTGCCAGCAGCTCCCAAGCGCCTCGTGAGGGACAGGGGGAAGAAAAACTGTTTTTT. As protein: CASSSQAPREGQGEEKLFF.

The chain carries TRBV9 and TRBJ2-1; D remains unclear. Germline V lookup: CDR1 SGDLS, CDR2 YYNGEE. V gave up 1 base and J gave up 9 bases, with 8 bases separating them. The CDR3 is 12 residues long. In nucleotides, the CDR3 is TGTGCCAGCAGCGTATCCTTTAGTGAGCAGTTCTTC. It yields the protein CASSVSFSEQFF. Looking up the rest from reference TRBV9 and TRBJ2-1 gives the full variable domain: DSGVTQTPKHLITATGQRVTLRCSPRSGDLSVYWYQQSLDQGLQFLIQYYNGEERAKGNILERFSAQQFPDLHSELNLSSLELGDSALYFCASSVSFSEQFFGPGTRLTVL.

This clonotype occurred many times. The V call is TRBV16, the J call TRBJ1-6; 8 nucleotides agree with TRBD1. The J segment lost 3 bases and the V segment lost 1 base, leaving 2 bases of the junction unmatched. The CDR3 runs 16 residues. Germline CDR1 KGHSY, CDR2 FQNENV. The CDR3 DNA reads TGTGCCAGCAGCCAATGGGACAGGAGCTATAATTCACCCCTCCACTTT. It codes for CASSQWDRSYNSPLHF.

This clonotype was detected only a few times. The rearrangement joins TRBV6-5 to TRBJ2-7; D not resolved. There are 17 residues in the CDR3. The ends were cut back, 2 bases at V and 1 base at J, with 18 bases in the middle. CDR1 is MNHEY, CDR2 SVGAGI, per germline. CDR3 sequence: CASSYSTRQARSYEQYF. The CDR3 DNA follows: TGTGCCAGCAGTTACAGCACCCGCCAGGCACGTTCCTACGAGCAGTACTTC.

The rearrangement uses TRBV15 and TRBJ2-7; perhaps TRBD2 as D (6 bases). Trimming left V 0 bases short and J 3 bases short, with 12 bases between. Germline V CDR1 and CDR2: LNHNV, YYDKDF (reference sequence). There are 15 residues in the CDR3. The CDR3 sequence is CATSRESSGSYEQYF. The DNA for the CDR3 is TGTGCCACCAGCAGAGAGAGTAGCGGTAGCTACGAGCAGTACTTC.